This TCR beta chain was sequenced during a study of human T cells and chemical hapten exposure. The V end was cut by 1 base, the J end by 7 bases, with 10 bases between. Germline loops: CDR1 LGHDT, CDR2 YNNKEL (reference sequence). The CDR3 is 14 residues long. Each CDR3 protein is one row after TCRdb ran MiXCR on the RACE reads. The table records some 350,000 distinct CDR3 sequences, about 6% of them present only once. Study results and caveats: Expanded TCRs clustered into significantly more large CDR3 similarity groups than controls, the analysis revealed.

A remark on this clonotype: The target antigen is unknown.

The time point denotes: patch test 2, 6 weeks after DPC sensitization. Treatment specified: therapeutic diphenylcyclopropenone sensitization with weekly scalp DPC. This rearrangement joins TRBV3-1 to TRBJ2-2; no clear D gene. The sample was whole blood, taken in connection with sensitization to the hapten diphenylcyclopropenone (DPC). The sequence was obtained from a woman aged 18 to 35 with alopecia areata. Some clones in this sample may be carry-over from other donors' samples. CDR3 coding DNA: TGTGCCAGCAGCCAAGTGCGATTTGGCGGGGAGCTGTTTTTT. It yields the protein CASSQVRFGGELFF.